The rows below give T cell receptor beta chains drawn from one sample of a study of cytomegalovirus exposure and HLA in healthy donors. Measured with immunoSEQ multiplex PCR; TCRdb has only the in-frame clones, and not every one. Among roughly 200,000 clones listed, around 74% were seen once. What was sequenced was PBMCs. Receptor source: a male donor in good health and CMV-seronegative. Both conserved end residues are part of each CDR3. D genes are given only for firm matches. Clone sizes are given selectively: once, few, many, or a class where the clone is expanded.

v_call,d_call,j_call,clone_size,cdr3_nt,cdr3_aa
TRBV30,.,TRBJ1-6,.,TGTGCCTGGAACGACGGGGTGACTTATAATTCACCCCTCCACTTT,CAWNDGVTYNSPLHF
TRBV19,.,TRBJ2-5,once,TGTGCCAGTAGCGGAGAGACCCAGTACTTC,CASSGETQYF
TRBV19,TRBD2,TRBJ2-1,.,TGTGCCAGTAGTTCCCCAGAGGGAGGGTTCTACAATGAGCAGTTCTTC,CASSSPEGGFYNEQFF
TRBV19,.,TRBJ1-1,.,TGTGCCAGTAGTGGAGGGGGGGTGAACACTGAAGCTTTCTTT,CASSGGGVNTEAFF
TRBV25-1,TRBD1,TRBJ1-1,.,TGTGCCAGCAAGGGGGTTGGGGGACAGGGACCCCGAGCTTTCTTT,CASKGVGGQGPRAFF
TRBV28,.,TRBJ1-5,.,TGTGCCAGCAGTTCCCCGCAGGCGGGCTATCAGCCCCAGCATTTT,CASSSPQAGYQPQHF
TRBV6-5,TRBD1,TRBJ1-5,once,TGTGCCAGCAGTTACTCTACAGGGGGCAAACAGCCCCAGCATTTT,CASSYSTGGKQPQHF
TRBV27,.,TRBJ1-4,.,TGTGCCAGCAGTTTAAGTGGGGGTGTAGGTTTCGGGGGACCTAATGAAAAACTGTTTTTT,CASSLSGGVGFGGPNEKLFF
TRBV27,.,TRBJ2-1,few,TGTGCCAGCAGCCGACCGGGACTGGAATACAATGAGCAGTTCTTC,CASSRPGLEYNEQFF
TRBV30,TRBD1,TRBJ1-3,.,TGTGCCTGGACCACAGGGGGGTTTGGAAACACCATATATTTT,CAWTTGGFGNTIYF
TRBV6-5,.,TRBJ2-1,once,TGTGCCAGCTTTAGCGCGCGAGGCAATGAGCAGTTCTTC,CASFSARGNEQFF
TRBV2,.,TRBJ2-7,.,TGTGCCACCAACCGGAGGGACCCCTACGAGCAGTACTTC,CATNRRDPYEQYF
TRBV2,TRBD2,TRBJ2-6,.,TGTGCCAGCCGGCTAGCGGGGGCCTCTGGGGCCAACGTCCTGACTTTC,CASRLAGASGANVLTF
TRBV28,.,TRBJ1-1,.,TGTGCCAGCAGTACTAGGAACGCTGAAGCTTTCTTT,CASSTRNAEAFF
TRBV6-4,TRBD1,TRBJ1-2,.,TGTGCCAGCAGTGAGACAGGGGAGTTTGGTGACTATGGCTACACCTTC,CASSETGEFGDYGYTF
TRBV30,TRBD1,TRBJ1-5,.,TGTGCCTGGAGACAGGGGAGTCAGCCCCAGCATTTT,CAWRQGSQPQHF
TRBV6-5,TRBD1,TRBJ1-1,.,TGTGCCAGCAGAAGACAGGGGGCCAACGCTGAAGCTTTCTTT,CASRRQGANAEAFF
TRBV25-1,TRBD2,TRBJ2-7,.,TGTGCCAGCAGTGACTTGACTAGCGGGACCTTCAGCTCCTACGAGCAGTACTTC,CASSDLTSGTFSSYEQYF
TRBV4-1,.,TRBJ1-3,.,TGCGCCAGCAGCCAATATGGGGAGACGAACTCTGGAAACACCATATATTTT,CASSQYGETNSGNTIYF
TRBV7-3,.,TRBJ1-1,.,TGTGCCAGCAGCCCACAGGGTGGACGTGAAGCTTTCTTT,CASSPQGGREAFF
TRBV9,TRBD1,TRBJ1-3,.,TGTGCCAGCAGCGTAGGGGACAGCCGTGATGGAAACACCATATATTTT,CASSVGDSRDGNTIYF
TRBV7-8,TRBD1,TRBJ2-2,.,TGTGCCAGCAGCCCTCAACAGGGGGCAGGCGGGGAGCTGTTTTTT,CASSPQQGAGGELFF
TRBV6-5,TRBD1,TRBJ1-4,few,TGTGCCAGCACCTTAGGACAGGGTCGGGAAAAACTGTTTTTT,CASTLGQGREKLFF
TRBV30,.,TRBJ1-3,.,TGTGCCTGGAGAACAGGGATGGGAAACACCATATATTTT,CAWRTGMGNTIYF
TRBV30,TRBD1,TRBJ2-1,.,TGTGCCTGGAGTCAACAGGGGGAGCAGTTCTTC,CAWSQQGEQFF
TRBV18,.,TRBJ2-7,.,TGTGCCAGCTCTCCGGGACTGCCCAACGAGCAGTACTTC,CASSPGLPNEQYF
TRBV6-5,TRBD1,TRBJ1-1,.,TGTGCCAGCAGTTACTCGATCGTGGGACAGACCACTGAAGCTTTCTTT,CASSYSIVGQTTEAFF
TRBV20-1,.,TRBJ2-2,.,TGCAGTGCTAGCCGTTCCGGGGAGCTGTTTTTT,CSASRSGELFF
TRBV15,.,TRBJ1-5,.,TGTGCCACCAGCAGAGGGGCCCTTCGGAGGGGTAGCAATCAGCCCCAGCATTTT,CATSRGALRRGSNQPQHF
TRBV4-1,.,TRBJ2-1,.,TGCGCCAGCAGCCAAGAACGTTCGGGGGTCGAGCAGTTCTTC,CASSQERSGVEQFF
TRBV18,.,TRBJ1-5,.,TGTGCCAGCTCACCAGAAGACAGCCTCAATCAGCCCCAGCATTTT,CASSPEDSLNQPQHF
TRBV19,.,TRBJ1-5,.,TGTGCCAGTAGTATAAACGGGGGTGTCCGTCAGCCCCAGCATTTT,CASSINGGVRQPQHF
TRBV27,.,TRBJ1-5,.,TGTGCCAGCAGTTTATTAGGGACACATTATAGCAATCAGCCCCAGCATTTT,CASSLLGTHYSNQPQHF
TRBV6-1,.,TRBJ1-1,.,TGTGCCAGCAAGCAGACTCAGGGCCCTGAAGCTTTCTTT,CASKQTQGPEAFF
TRBV5-1,TRBD2,TRBJ2-7,.,TGCGCCAGCAGCTTGGTAGCTCTAGCGGGCGACCACGAGCAGTACTTC,CASSLVALAGDHEQYF
TRBV4-1,.,TRBJ2-3,once,TGCGCCAGCAGCCAAGATGAGTCGACAGATACGCAGTATTTT,CASSQDESTDTQYF
TRBV27,.,TRBJ2-3,.,TGTGCCAGCAGTTTATCGAGTTCAGATACGCAGTATTTT,CASSLSSSDTQYF
TRBV5-4,.,TRBJ2-7,.,TGTGCCAGCAGCGCTAGCTCCTACGAGCAGTACTTC,CASSASSYEQYF